A single sample is the source of the 30 T cell receptor beta chains below, sequenced in a study of CD8+ T cells in alopecia areata. Extraction and reverse transcription of RNA yielded cDNA as the sequencing template. Profiled with immunoSEQ multiplex PCR; TCRdb holds only in-frame clones, not every one. The table has under 300,000 clones, less than 80% seen once. The sample in question was CD4+ T cells sorted from blood, obtained at week 0. Every receptor here comes from a human donor with alopecia areata.

The chain couples TRBV4-2 to TRBJ2-7; perhaps TRBD1 as D (6 bases). Between the trimmed V and J ends, which lost 1 base and 4 bases, there was a span of 17 bases. This CDR3 is 16 amino acids long. Germline assignment: CDR1 LGHNA and CDR2 YNFKEQ. The CDR3 bases are TGTGCCAGCAGCCAAGCCCCTATACAGGGTTCGTACGAGCAGTACTTC. It encodes CASSQAPIQGSYEQYF.

CDR3 coding DNA: TGTGCCAGCAGCTTGGGACCCCCCGGGGCCCCCCAGCCCCAGCATTTT. This sequence encodes CASSLGPPGAPQPQHF. The chain joins TRBV5-4 to TRBJ1-5, with D possibly TRBD1 on 5 matching bases. The CDR3 has 16 residues. The germline V and J ends were trimmed by 0 bases and 7 bases, with 17 bases remaining between them. Germline values: CDR1 SGHNT, CDR2 YYREEE (reference sequence).

The V gene is TRBV29-1, the J gene TRBJ2-2, with 10 positions matching TRBD1. This CDR3 spans 14 amino acids. Germline CDR1 is SQVTM and CDR2 is ANQGSEA. V was pared by 7 bases and J by 2 bases, with 4 bases of the junction left unmatched. The CDR3 nucleotides read TGCAGCGCCAGGACAGGGGGTAACACCGGGGAGCTGTTTTTT. It specifies CSARTGGNTGELFF.

This clone appeared a few times. The rearrangement joins TRBV30 to TRBJ1-3, with D uncertain. This CDR3 spans 13 amino acids. Trimming removed 8 bases at V and 3 bases at J, with 14 bases between. Per the germline V gene, CDR1 is GTSNPN and CDR2 is SVGIG (reference sequence). The CDR3 loop reads CARGRENGNTIYF. The CDR3, as DNA: TGTGCCCGAGGGAGGGAGAATGGAAACACCATATATTTT. The full variable domain, rest sourced from reference TRBV30 and TRBJ1-3, is SQTIHQWPATLVQPVGSPLSLECTVEGTSNPNLYWYRQAAGRGLQLLFYSVGIGQISSEVPQNLSASRPQDRQFILSSKKLLLSDSGFYLCARGRENGNTIYFGEGSWLTVV.

This clone was seen a few times. The V and J genes are TRBV6-5 and TRBJ2-7; TRBD2 matches 7 bases. The V gene end was trimmed by 2 bases and the J gene end by 0 bases; junction bases not matched to a gene: 7. Germline CDR1 is MNHEY and CDR2 is SVGAGI. CDR3 length: 16 residues. The CDR3 sequence is CASSYGSRGDSYEQYF. CDR3 nucleotide sequence: TGTGCCAGCAGTTACGGCAGCCGGGGGGACTCCTACGAGCAGTACTTC.

This clone was counted between two and nine times. The chain is built from TRBV6-6 and TRBJ2-1, with a possible D match to TRBD1 (6 bases). V lost 7 bases to trimming and J lost 8 bases, with 15 bases between them. Germline V gene data show CDR1 as MNHNY and CDR2 as SVGAGI (reference sequence). CDR3 size: 13 residues. CDR3 coding DNA: TGTGCCAGCAACAGGGTCTATGACCATGAGCAGTTCTTC. Protein product: CASNRVYDHEQFF.

The chain combines TRBV30 with TRBJ2-2; D unresolved. The V gene lost 5 bases and the J gene lost 4 bases, with 14 bases spanning the gap. CDR1 is GTSNPN, CDR2 SVGIG, per germline (reference sequence). The CDR3 has 14 residues. The CDR3 here is CAWGRPWGTGELFF. The DNA for the CDR3 is TGTGCCTGGGGTCGTCCGTGGGGCACCGGGGAGCTGTTTTTT.

The chain is built from TRBV6-5 and TRBJ1-1; 7 positions match TRBD1. Germline CDR1 and CDR2: MNHEY and SVGAGI. J gave up 0 bases and V 8 bases, and 3 bases lay outside the gene matches. CDR3 size: 13 residues. This CDR3 reads CASQGDLNTEAFF. The CDR3 region has the DNA TGTGCCAGCCAGGGGGATTTGAACACTGAAGCTTTCTTT.

This CDR3 reads CAISEGAGNQPQHF. The CDR3 region has the DNA TGTGCCATCAGTGAGGGGGCAGGCAATCAGCCCCAGCATTTT. The chain joins TRBV10-3 to TRBJ1-5, with D possibly being TRBD1 (5 bases). CDR3 length: 14 amino acids. Germline values: CDR1 ENHRY, CDR2 SYGVKD. The ends were cut back, 2 bases at V and 2 bases at J, with 7 bases in the middle.

Here the CDR3 reads CASSATGNRAGYTF. CDR3 sequence (DNA): TGTGCCAGCAGCGCCACTGGAAACAGGGCTGGCTACACCTTC. The V and J genes are TRBV9 and TRBJ1-2, with D maybe TRBD1 (6 bases). The CDR3 sequence is 14 residues long. Trimming removed 3 bases at V and 7 bases at J, with 16 bases between. Germline V gene data show CDR1 as SGDLS and CDR2 as YYNGEE.

The chain uses TRBV19 and TRBJ1-5, with D hard to call. CDR3 length: 14 residues. V was pared by 2 bases and J by 2 bases, with 7 bases between. Germline assignment: CDR1 LNHDA and CDR2 SQIVND (reference sequence). In nucleotides, the CDR3 is TGTGCCAGTAGTATATTGGGTGGCAATCAGCCCCAGCATTTT. Its translation: CASSILGGNQPQHF.

The chain employs TRBV4-1 and TRBJ2-7; 9 bases are a match to TRBD2. Per the germline V gene, CDR1 is MGHRA and CDR2 is YSYEKL. V shed 2 bases and J 0 bases; nucleotides not matched to a gene: 5. The CDR3 is 16 amino acids. CDR3 residues: CASSQLISGSSYEQYF. The CDR3 DNA reads TGCGCCAGCAGCCAACTCATTAGCGGGAGCTCCTACGAGCAGTACTTC.

The chain combines TRBV30 with TRBJ1-1; a possible D gene is TRBD1 (5 bases). CDR1 and CDR2 from the germline V gene are GTSNPN and SVGIG (reference sequence). CDR3 length: 12 residues. V was shortened by 5 bases and J by 7 bases, with 14 bases between the two germline ends. CDR3 DNA: TGTGCCTGGGATCAGGACGGACATGAAGCTTTCTTT. It is translated as CAWDQDGHEAFF.

The chain carries TRBV6-5 and TRBJ1-4, with D perhaps TRBD1 (5 bases). This CDR3 has 14 residues. Germline V gives CDR1 MNHEY, CDR2 SVGAGI. Deletions cut 6 bases from V and 2 bases from J, with 10 bases between. The CDR3 DNA reads as TGTGCCAGCAGACCGACAGCCACTAATGAAAAACTGTTTTTT. Translating gives CASRPTATNEKLFF.

This clone was seen only a few times. The chain employs TRBV9 and TRBJ2-7; D not certain. Germline-derived CDR1 and CDR2 are SGDLS and YYNGEE. V gave up 4 bases and J gave up 6 bases, with 14 bases separating them. The length of the CDR3 is 13 residues. The CDR3 is CASSPTSPGEQYF. CDR3 bases: TGTGCCAGCAGCCCGACCTCCCCCGGCGAGCAGTACTTC. Combining the CDR3 with reference TRBV9 and TRBJ2-7 gives the whole variable domain DSGVTQTPKHLITATGQRVTLRCSPRSGDLSVYWYQQSLDQGLQFLIQYYNGEERAKGNILERFSAQQFPDLHSELNLSSLELGDSALYFCASSPTSPGEQYFGPGTRLTVT.

The chain employs TRBV30 and TRBJ2-7; D gene unclear. V lost 2 bases to trimming and J lost 2 bases, with 10 bases between them. CDR1 is GTSNPN and CDR2 is SVGIG in the germline V gene (reference sequence). The CDR3 runs to 13 residues. As DNA, the CDR3 is TGTGCCTGGAGTCCCGGGTCTCCCTACGAGCAGTACTTC. Amino acid sequence: CAWSPGSPYEQYF. Together with reference TRBV30 and TRBJ2-7, the CDR3 gives the full variable domain: SQTIHQWPATLVQPVGSPLSLECTVEGTSNPNLYWYRQAAGRGLQLLFYSVGIGQISSEVPQNLSASRPQDRQFILSSKKLLLSDSGFYLCAWSPGSPYEQYFGPGTRLTVT.

The chain has TRBV29-1 and TRBJ1-2, with D hard to call. V lost 4 bases and J 1 base, leaving 4 bases between the germline ends. Germline V gives CDR1 SQVTM, CDR2 ANQGSEA. CDR3 length equals 11 residues. CDR3 nucleotides: TGCAGCGTTGCCAATAACTATGGCTACACCTTC. This encodes CSVANNYGYTF.

This clone was seen only once. Distinct nucleotide sequences in the sample also encode this CDR3. V is TRBV2 and J is TRBJ2-5; D remains unclear. The CDR3 consists of 11 residues. Germline values: CDR1 SNHLY, CDR2 FYNNEI. Trimming took 5 bases from V and 2 from J, leaving 3 bases between them. This CDR3 is CASSPQETQYF. The CDR3 bases are TGTGCCAGCAGTCCTCAAGAGACCCAGTACTTC.

The V call is TRBV5-6, the J call TRBJ2-3, with 10 bases identical to TRBD2. Per germline, CDR1 SGHDT and CDR2 YYEEEE. The CDR3 has 15 amino acids. The ends lost 4 bases at V and 1 base at J; junction bases unmatched: 3. Written as DNA, the CDR3 is TGTGCCAGCAGCCGAGGGACTAGCGGCACAGATACGCAGTATTTT. Residues: CASSRGTSGTDTQYF.

The V and J genes are TRBV29-1 and TRBJ1-2, with TRBD1 identical over 8 bases. Germline V CDR1 and CDR2: SQVTM, ANQGSEA. Germline trimming cut 6 bases from V and 7 bases from J; bases unmatched to any gene: 10. This CDR3 is built from 13 residues. CDR3 in DNA: TGCAGCGTAGCGACAGGGGTGGTTGGTGGCTACACCTTC. It specifies CSVATGVVGGYTF.

This clone was counted only a few times. The V call is TRBV18, the J call TRBJ2-5, with no clear D. Per the germline V gene, CDR1 is KGHSH and CDR2 is LQKENI. The CDR3 length is 14 residues. Between the trimmed V and J ends, which lost 3 bases and 2 bases, there was a span of 10 bases. DNA of the CDR3: TGTGCCAGCTCACCCGCACTCGTTCAAGAGACCCAGTACTTC. Amino acid sequence: CASSPALVQETQYF.

The V gene is TRBV7-9, the J gene TRBJ2-5; a possible D gene is TRBD2 (6 bases). The CDR3 consists of 13 residues. In germline, CDR1 is SEHNR, CDR2 FQNEAQ (reference sequence). The V gene lost 6 bases and the J gene lost 5 bases, with 13 bases spanning the gap. The CDR3 DNA reads as TGTGCCAGCAGAGACCTAGCGTTGGAGACCCAGTACTTC. This translates into CASRDLALETQYF.

The chain links TRBV5-1 to TRBJ2-2; D is tentatively TRBD1 or TRBD2 (6 bases each). With 7 bases removed from V and 5 bases from J, the gap between germline ends came to 15 bases. From germline, CDR1 is SGHRS and CDR2 YFSETQ. The CDR3 runs to 14 residues. CDR3 residues: CASSWGAPTGELFF. The DNA for the CDR3 is TGCGCCAGCTCCTGGGGGGCGCCGACCGGGGAGCTGTTTTTT.

The rearrangement joins TRBV7-3 to TRBJ2-2; 7 nucleotides match TRBD2. Germline CDR1 reads SGHTA; CDR2 reads FQGTGA. The length of the CDR3 is 16 residues. J lost 0 bases, V lost 5 bases, and 6 bases had no gene match. The CDR3 reads CASSRISGSNTGELFF. CDR3 DNA sequence: TGTGCCAGCAGCCGGATTAGCGGGTCGAACACCGGGGAGCTGTTTTTT. The full variable domain, with the rest looked up from reference TRBV7-3 and TRBJ2-2, is GAGVSQTPSNKVTEKGKYVELRCDPISGHTALYWYRQSLGQGPEFLIYFQGTGAADDSGLPNDRFFAVRPEGSVSTLKIQRTERGDSAVYLCASSRISGSNTGELFFGEGSRLTVL.

This rearrangement joins TRBV15 to TRBJ2-7; weak D call: TRBD1 (6 bases). Trimming pared 0 bases from V and 12 bases from J, leaving 12 bases between. The CDR3 covers 12 residues. Per germline, CDR1 LNHNV and CDR2 YYDKDF (reference sequence). CDR3 protein: CATSRDTQGVYF. DNA for the CDR3: TGTGCCACCAGCAGAGATACACAGGGAGTGTACTTC.

The V gene is TRBV6-6, the J gene TRBJ1-2; the D gene is possibly TRBD1 (5 bases). The CDR3 extends over 16 amino acids. Germline CDR1 is MNHNY and CDR2 is SVGAGI (reference sequence). Trimming took 2 bases from V and 4 from J, leaving 17 bases between them. CDR3: CASSYRKIGASYGYTF. The CDR3 DNA follows: TGTGCCAGCAGTTACAGGAAAATCGGGGCTAGCTATGGCTACACCTTC.

Comments on this clone: The same CDR3 is also encoded by other DNA sequences in this sample. This chain joins TRBV5-1 and TRBJ1-6; TRBD1 agrees at 8 bases. From germline, CDR1 is SGHRS and CDR2 YFSETQ. The CDR3 has 14 amino acids. J lost 8 bases, V lost 4 bases, and 5 bases had no gene match. The CDR3 DNA reads as TGCGCCAGCAGCGTTGGACAGGGTGATTCACCCCTCCACTTT. The encoded protein is CASSVGQGDSPLHF. The variable domain in full, completed from reference TRBV5-1 and TRBJ1-6, reads KAGVTQTPRYLIKTRGQQVTLSCSPISGHRSVSWYQQTPGQGLQFLFEYFSETQRNKGNFPGRFSGRQFSNSRSEMNVSTLELGDSALYLCASSVGQGDSPLHFGNGTRLTVT.

This rearrangement joins TRBV4-1 to TRBJ2-3; maybe TRBD1 (5 bases). CDR1 MGHRA and CDR2 YSYEKL come from the germline V gene. V was cut by 2 bases and J by 1 base, with 13 bases left in between. The CDR3 sequence is 16 residues long. The CDR3 loop is CASSQTTQGGTDTQYF. In DNA form, the CDR3 reads TGCGCCAGCAGCCAAACCACCCAGGGCGGCACAGATACGCAGTATTTT.

This chain uses TRBV10-3 with TRBJ1-5; no clear D. Trimming took 0 bases from V and 4 from J, leaving 10 bases between them. Germline V gene sequence: CDR1 ENHRY, CDR2 SYGVKD. This CDR3 is built from 15 residues. CDR3 DNA: TGTGCCATCAGTGAGTCCGACGGGGAGAATCAGCCCCAGCATTTT. This translates into CAISESDGENQPQHF.

This rearrangement joins TRBV29-1 to TRBJ2-1, with 11 bases fitting TRBD2. CDR1 is SQVTM, CDR2 ANQGSEA, per germline. The CDR3 has 14 residues. The J segment lost 8 bases and the V segment lost 8 bases, leaving 11 bases of the junction unmatched. The CDR3 sequence: CSSGRLAGLDEQFF. DNA for the CDR3: TGCAGCTCTGGTAGACTAGCGGGGTTGGATGAGCAGTTCTTC.